These 18 T cell receptor beta chains originate from one sample sequenced in a study of shared clonotypes between healthy human individuals. Profiling relied on immunoSEQ multiplex PCR, and the TCRdb table lists in-frame clones only, not all of them. The sample includes roughly 2.5 million clones, around 94% of them seen just once. Source material: naive CD4+ T cells sorted from blood. The subset is: CD45RA+ positively selected. Source of these receptors: a man between 18 and 29 years old in good health.

The rearrangement uses TRBV7-2 and TRBJ1-6; TRBD1 matches 7 bases. The germline V gene encodes CDR1 SGHTA and CDR2 FQGNSA. V shed 1 base, J shed 7 bases, and the junction held 7 bases outside the gene matches. The CDR3 contains 16 residues. CDR3 sequence (DNA): TGTGCCAGCAGCTTAGATAGGGGGCGGGTGAATTCACCCCTCCACTTT. Translated, it gives CASSLDRGRVNSPLHF. The entire variable domain, with the rest obtained from reference TRBV7-2 and TRBJ1-6, is as follows: GAGVSQSPSNKVTEKGKDVELRCDPISGHTALYWYRQSLGQGLEFLIYFQGNSAPDKSGLPSDRFSAERTGGSVSTLTIQRTQQEDSAVYLCASSLDRGRVNSPLHFGNGTRLTVT.

The chain couples TRBV7-3 to TRBJ2-3; the D gene could be TRBD1 or TRBD2 (5 bases each). Trimming took 2 bases from V and 6 from J, leaving 15 bases between them. In germline, CDR1 is SGHTA, CDR2 FQGTGA. There are 15 residues in the CDR3. CDR3 residues: CASSLRGRASDTQYF. In DNA form, the CDR3 reads TGTGCCAGCAGCTTACGGGGACGGGCTTCGGATACGCAGTATTTT.

V usage is TRBV19 and J usage is TRBJ2-7; D possibly corresponds to TRBD1 (6 bases). V was cut by 3 bases and J by 2 bases, with 17 bases left in between. The CDR3 is 16 amino acids. Germline-derived CDR1 and CDR2 are LNHDA and SQIVND (reference sequence). CDR3 loop: CASSIPGQILPYEQYF. In DNA, the CDR3 is TGTGCCAGTAGTATTCCCGGACAGATTCTCCCCTACGAGCAGTACTTC.

This clone was counted only a few times. The chain uses TRBV10-2 and TRBJ2-5; possible D gene TRBD2, 6 bases. The germline V gene encodes CDR1 WSHSY and CDR2 SAAADI. The V end lost 6 bases, the J end lost 4 bases, and 18 bases lay between the germline ends. The CDR3 length is 15 residues. The CDR3 DNA is TGCGCCAGCAGCCGGGACTCCGGGAGAGCAGAGACCCAGTACTTC. Encoded protein: CASSRDSGRAETQYF.

For the CDR3, the DNA is TGTGCCAGCAGCGTAGACGGGACCTGGTCACCCCTCCACTTT. It is translated as CASSVDGTWSPLHF. This chain connects TRBV7-2 to TRBJ1-6; possible D gene TRBD1, 5 bases. Germline values: CDR1 SGHTA, CDR2 FQGNSA. V shed 5 bases and J shed 10 bases, with 15 bases lying between them. The CDR3 has 14 residues. Based on the CDR3 plus reference TRBV7-2 and TRBJ1-6, the full variable domain is GAGVSQSPSNKVTEKGKDVELRCDPISGHTALYWYRQSLGQGLEFLIYFQGNSAPDKSGLPSDRFSAERTGGSVSTLTIQRTQQEDSAVYLCASSVDGTWSPLHFGNGTRLTVT.

The rearrangement links TRBV5-6 to TRBJ2-3; 8 bases match TRBD2. CDR3 length equals 14 residues. The germline V gene has CDR1 SGHDT and CDR2 YYEEEE. V lost 3 bases, J lost 4 bases, and 4 bases stayed unmatched. Here the CDR3 reads CASSWGLDADTQYF. In DNA form, the CDR3 reads TGTGCCAGCAGCTGGGGACTAGACGCAGATACGCAGTATTTT.

The V call is TRBV2, the J call TRBJ1-1; D remains unclear. This CDR3 is 14 amino acids long. V lost 2 bases and J 1 base, leaving 8 bases between the germline ends. CDR1 is SNHLY and CDR2 is FYNNEI in the germline V gene. CDR3 bases: TGTGCCAGCAGTGAAAATATTGGGAACACTGAAGCTTTCTTT. It codes for CASSENIGNTEAFF.

The genes are TRBV2 and TRBJ2-3; D remains ambiguous. V was cut by 3 bases and J by 4 bases, with 11 bases left in between. Germline CDR1 SNHLY, CDR2 FYNNEI. There are 14 residues in the CDR3. In DNA, the CDR3 is TGTGCCAGCAGTGATACAGCACGGTCAGATACGCAGTATTTT. Its translation: CASSDTARSDTQYF.

As concerns this clone: Within the sample, other DNA sequences also encode this same CDR3. The chain is built from TRBV7-2 and TRBJ2-5; TRBD2 matches 11 bases. The CDR3 loop spans 14 amino acids. Germline values: CDR1 SGHTA, CDR2 FQGNSA. V lost 5 bases, J lost 4 bases, and 3 bases stayed unmatched. The CDR3 nucleotides are TGTGCCAGCAGCCTAGGACTAGCGGGAGAGACCCAGTACTTC. It translates to CASSLGLAGETQYF.

The chain links TRBV5-1 to TRBJ2-7; D is possibly TRBD1 (5 bases). Germline loops: CDR1 SGHRS, CDR2 YFSETQ. This CDR3 contains 13 residues. Trimming removed 7 bases from V and 3 bases from J, with 14 bases in between. The CDR3 DNA reads as TGCGCCAGCTCGACAGAAGGACACTACGAGCAGTACTTC. Its translation: CASSTEGHYEQYF. Together with reference TRBV5-1 and TRBJ2-7, the CDR3 gives the full variable domain: KAGVTQTPRYLIKTRGQQVTLSCSPISGHRSVSWYQQTPGQGLQFLFEYFSETQRNKGNFPGRFSGRQFSNSRSEMNVSTLELGDSALYLCASSTEGHYEQYFGPGTRLTVT.

The genes are TRBV10-3 and TRBJ2-7; 7 bases align to TRBD2. The CDR3 totals 13 residues. V lost 4 bases, J lost 6 bases, and 6 bases stayed unmatched. The germline CDR1 and CDR2 sequences are ENHRY and SYGVKD. The CDR3 region has the DNA TGTGCCATCAGTGCTATACTAGCGCCCGAGCAGTACTTC. Its translation: CAISAILAPEQYF.

The chain combines TRBV10-3 with TRBJ2-5; TRBD2 might be the D (6 bases). CDR3 length: 18 amino acids. Trimming stripped 0 bases from V and 4 bases from J, with 21 bases between. Germline loops: CDR1 ENHRY, CDR2 SYGVKD. The CDR3 spells CAISESSRLGGTPETQYF. The CDR3 DNA follows: TGTGCCATCAGTGAGTCTTCGAGATTGGGCGGGACCCCAGAGACCCAGTACTTC.

The CDR3 is CASRTRPAAGYEQYF. CDR3 coding DNA: TGTGCCAGCCGCACCCGTCCGGCCGCAGGCTACGAGCAGTACTTC. The chain has TRBV27 and TRBJ2-7, with D unresolved. Trimming shortened V by 8 bases and J by 3 bases, and 20 bases separated the two germline ends. The CDR3 has 15 residues. Per germline, CDR1 MNHEY and CDR2 SMNVEV (reference sequence).

The chain links TRBV6-6 to TRBJ1-2; TRBD1 agrees at 10 bases. Germline-derived CDR1 and CDR2 are MNHNY and SVGAGI (reference sequence). The CDR3 covers 13 residues. V lost 5 bases to trimming and J lost 7 bases; unmatched junction nucleotides: 4. The CDR3 nucleotides are TGTGCCAGCAGTCGACAGGGGGCTGTTGGCTACACCTTC. Translation: CASSRQGAVGYTF.

The chain uses TRBV29-1 and TRBJ1-1; 9 positions agree with TRBD1. With V trimmed by 4 bases and J by 1 base, 4 bases remained unmatched. CDR3 length: 14 amino acids. Germline CDR1 and CDR2: SQVTM and ANQGSEA. The CDR3 reads CSVAPGQGNTEAFF. DNA for the CDR3: TGCAGCGTTGCACCGGGACAGGGGAACACTGAAGCTTTCTTT.

The chain carries TRBV11-2 and TRBJ2-1, with 12 bases aligning to TRBD2. The CDR3 spans 13 residues. After removal of 5 bases from V and 14 bases from J, the junction contained 7 bases not matched to a gene. Germline V lookup: CDR1 SGHAT, CDR2 FQNNGV. DNA for the CDR3: TGTGCCAGCAGCCCCCGGACTAGCGGGGATAAGTTCTTC. Amino acid sequence: CASSPRTSGDKFF.

The rearrangement links TRBV5-4 to TRBJ2-3; D ambiguous. There are 12 residues in the CDR3. Germline-derived CDR1 and CDR2 are SGHNT and YYREEE (reference sequence). Trimming removed 3 bases from V and 6 bases from J, with 8 bases in between. The CDR3 coding sequence is TGTGCCAGCAGCTCCCCGTGGGATACGCAGTATTTT. Residues: CASSSPWDTQYF.

The chain recombines TRBV30 with TRBJ2-1; no firm D call. The CDR3 runs 13 residues. Germline CDR1 reads GTSNPN; CDR2 reads SVGIG (reference sequence). Trimming took off 2 bases at V and 4 bases at J, with 9 bases between the two ends. DNA for the CDR3: TGTGCCTGGAGTAGGTCCAGATACAATGAGCAGTTCTTC. As protein: CAWSRSRYNEQFF.